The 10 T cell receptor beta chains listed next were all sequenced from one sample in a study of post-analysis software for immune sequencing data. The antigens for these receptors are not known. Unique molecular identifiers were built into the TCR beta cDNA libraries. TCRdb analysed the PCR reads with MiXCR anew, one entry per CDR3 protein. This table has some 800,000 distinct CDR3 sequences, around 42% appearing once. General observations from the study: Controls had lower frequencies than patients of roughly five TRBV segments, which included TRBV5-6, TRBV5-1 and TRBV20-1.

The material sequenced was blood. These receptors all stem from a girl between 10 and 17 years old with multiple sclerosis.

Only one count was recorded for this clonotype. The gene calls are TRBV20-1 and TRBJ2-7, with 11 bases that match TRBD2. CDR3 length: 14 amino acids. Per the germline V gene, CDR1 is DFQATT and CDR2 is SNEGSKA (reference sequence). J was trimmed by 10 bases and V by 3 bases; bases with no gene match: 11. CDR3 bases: TGCAGTGCTAGTAGTAGCGGGAGGGCGCAGGCCCAGTACTTC. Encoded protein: CSASSSGRAQAQYF.

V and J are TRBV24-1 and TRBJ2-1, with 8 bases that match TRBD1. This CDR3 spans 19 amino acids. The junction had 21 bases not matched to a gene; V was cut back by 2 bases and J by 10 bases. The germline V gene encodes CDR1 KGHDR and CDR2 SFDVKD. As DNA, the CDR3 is TGTGCCACCAGTGATTCCCCCAGGTTAGGGACAGGTTCTAAGGGGGAGCAGTTCTTC. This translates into CATSDSPRLGTGSKGEQFF.

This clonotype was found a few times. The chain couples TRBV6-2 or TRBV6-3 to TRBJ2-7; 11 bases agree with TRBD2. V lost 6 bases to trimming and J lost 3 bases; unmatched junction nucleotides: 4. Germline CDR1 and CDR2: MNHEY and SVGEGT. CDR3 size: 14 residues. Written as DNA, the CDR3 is TGTGCCAGCAGGAGACTAGCGGGAAGCTACGAGCAGTACTTC. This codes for CASRRLAGSYEQYF.

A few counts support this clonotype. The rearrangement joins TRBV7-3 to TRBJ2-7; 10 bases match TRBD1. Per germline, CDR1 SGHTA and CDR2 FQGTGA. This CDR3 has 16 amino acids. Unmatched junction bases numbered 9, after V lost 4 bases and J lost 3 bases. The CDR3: CASSSAGTGANYEQYF. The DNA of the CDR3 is TGTGCCAGCAGCTCCGCCGGGACAGGGGCTAACTACGAGCAGTACTTC.

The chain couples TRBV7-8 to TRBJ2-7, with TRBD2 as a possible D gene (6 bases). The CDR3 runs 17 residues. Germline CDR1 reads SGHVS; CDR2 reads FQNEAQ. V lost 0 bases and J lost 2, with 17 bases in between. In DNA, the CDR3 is TGTGCCAGCAGCTTAGCGTGGGGGGACGGAGCGCCCTACGAGCAGTACTTC. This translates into CASSLAWGDGAPYEQYF. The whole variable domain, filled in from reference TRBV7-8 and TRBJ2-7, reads GAGVSQSPRYKVAKRGQDVALRCDPISGHVSLFWYQQALGQGPEFLTYFQNEAQLDKSGLPSDRFFAERPEGSVSTLKIQRTQQEDSAVYLCASSLAWGDGAPYEQYFGPGTRLTVT.

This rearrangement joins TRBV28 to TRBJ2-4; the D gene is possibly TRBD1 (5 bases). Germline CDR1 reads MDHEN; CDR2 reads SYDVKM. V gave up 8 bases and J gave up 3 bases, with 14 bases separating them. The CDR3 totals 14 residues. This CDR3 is CASSGPLGKNIQYF. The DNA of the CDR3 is TGTGCCAGCTCAGGGCCACTGGGCAAAAACATTCAGTACTTC.

CDR3: CASSEAGSSYNEQFF. As DNA, the CDR3 is TGTGCCAGCAGTGAAGCGGGCAGCTCCTACAATGAGCAGTTCTTC. The chain recombines TRBV6-1 with TRBJ2-1; D is unclear. CDR1 and CDR2 from the germline V gene are MNHNS and SASEGT. CDR3 size: 15 residues. V lost 0 bases and J 0 bases, leaving 6 bases between the germline ends.

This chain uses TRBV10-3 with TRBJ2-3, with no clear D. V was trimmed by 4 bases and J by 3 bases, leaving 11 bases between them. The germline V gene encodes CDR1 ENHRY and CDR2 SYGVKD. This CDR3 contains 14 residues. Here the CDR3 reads CAISALLGTDTQYF. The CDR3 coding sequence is TGTGCCATCAGTGCCCTGCTTGGAACAGATACGCAGTATTTT.

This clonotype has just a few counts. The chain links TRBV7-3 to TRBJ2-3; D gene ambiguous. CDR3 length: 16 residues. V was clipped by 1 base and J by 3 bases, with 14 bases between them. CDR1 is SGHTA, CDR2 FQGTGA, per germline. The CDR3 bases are TGTGCCAGCAGCTTAAGTCTTTTTATGTTGACAGATACGCAGTATTTT. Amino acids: CASSLSLFMLTDTQYF.

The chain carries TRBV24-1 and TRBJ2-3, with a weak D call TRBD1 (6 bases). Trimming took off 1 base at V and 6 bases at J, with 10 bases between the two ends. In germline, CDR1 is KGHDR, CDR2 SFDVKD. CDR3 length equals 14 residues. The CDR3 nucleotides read TGTGCCACCAGTGATTTACGGACAGCCGATACGCAGTATTTT. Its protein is CATSDLRTADTQYF.